This T cell receptor beta chain was sequenced for a study of somatic mutations in cytotoxic T cells in rheumatoid arthritis. Comment on this clone: The target antigen is unknown.

The CDR3 contains 16 residues. Deletions cut 6 bases from V and 1 base from J, with 18 bases between. Germline V CDR1 and CDR2: MNHEY, SMNVEV (reference sequence). Study results and limitations: A largest CD8+ clone above 20% of CD8+ cells occurred in about an eighth of the 65 patients. Adjustment for multiple comparisons was not applied to the slight TRBV07 underrepresentation observed in rheumatoid arthritis patients. It was in rheumatoid arthritis patients, but not in healthy controls, that CD8+ clonality increased with age.

The method was immunoSEQ multiplex PCR; TCRdb's version includes in-frame clones alone and lacks a portion of them. The table has more than 15,000 clones, 68% seen once. The specimen sequenced was CD8+ T cells sorted from blood. V gene TRBV27 combines with J gene TRBJ2-5; TRBD2 might be the D (6 bases). This clonotype was sampled from an adult with rheumatoid arthritis. The CDR3 coding sequence is TGTGCCAGCAGAACGGAGGCTAGCGCGTCCCAAGAGACCCAGTACTTC. The encoded protein is CASRTEASASQETQYF.